Below are 23 T cell receptor beta chains sequenced from a single sample in a study of T cell repertoires in cytomegalovirus infection. TCRdb reprocessed the reads with MiXCR, giving one entry per CDR3 protein. The sample shows roughly 500,000 distinct CDR3 sequences, around 30% of them seen only once. No antigen has been assigned to these receptors. The source was cultured PBMCs, collected from culture after CMV antigen stimulation. Receptors were obtained from a human donor in good health (CMV status not recorded). Some clones in this sample may be carry-over from other donors' samples.

This clonotype was counted a single time. The rearrangement joins TRBV19 to TRBJ2-1; a weak D match, TRBD2 (6 bases). CDR3 length: 15 residues. V gave up 1 base and J gave up 5 bases, with 12 bases separating them. Germline loops: CDR1 LNHDA, CDR2 SQIVND (reference sequence). CDR3 sequence (DNA): TGTGCCAGTAGTATAGCGGGACGGGAGCACAATGAGCAGTTCTTC. Amino acid sequence: CASSIAGREHNEQFF.

This clonotype was counted many times. This chain joins TRBV7-2 and TRBJ1-2; TRBD1 is a possible D gene (5 bases). V shed 4 bases and J shed 8 bases, with 17 bases lying between them. Germline-derived CDR1 and CDR2 are SGHTA and FQGNSA. The CDR3 runs to 14 residues. The CDR3 spells CASSSGLRYRGYTF. The CDR3 nucleotides read TGTGCCAGCAGCTCGGGCCTTAGATACAGGGGCTACACCTTC.

In its sample, this clonotype was seen many times. The V call is TRBV7-2, the J call TRBJ2-5; TRBD2 matches at 11 bases. The CDR3 spans 15 residues. With V trimmed by 6 bases and J by 5 bases, 8 bases remained unmatched. CDR1 SGHTA and CDR2 FQGNSA come from the germline V gene. Here the CDR3 DNA reads TGTGCCAGCAGACGTAGCGGGAGGGCCGACGAGACCCAGTACTTC. Translating gives CASRRSGRADETQYF.

This chain connects TRBV29-1 to TRBJ2-3; no definite D call. CDR1 SQVTM and CDR2 ANQGSEA come from the germline V gene. Trimming stripped 2 bases from V and 11 bases from J, with 11 bases between. CDR3 length: 11 amino acids. CDR3 coding DNA: TGCAGCGTTGAAAACACCCTCCAGCAGTATTTT. Translating gives CSVENTLQQYF.

This chain joins TRBV2 and TRBJ1-3; D possibly corresponds to TRBD1 (6 bases). This CDR3 region has 16 residues. Germline V gene lookup returns CDR1 SNHLY and CDR2 FYNNEI. Trimming stripped 6 bases from V and 4 bases from J, with 19 bases between. CDR3 bases: TGTGCCAGCAGAAATCAACTTGGGGGGGCCGGAAACACCATATATTTT. This encodes CASRNQLGGAGNTIYF.

The chain combines TRBV7-9 with TRBJ2-7; D may be TRBD1 (6 bases). The CDR3 totals 15 residues. The V end lost 0 bases, the J end lost 4 bases, and 13 bases lay between the germline ends. Germline-derived CDR1 and CDR2 are SEHNR and FQNEAQ (reference sequence). Written as DNA, the CDR3 is TGTGCCAGCAGCTTAGCGTCAGGGGCAATGTACGAGCAGTACGTC. Encoded protein: CASSLASGAMYEQYV.

V is TRBV6-5 and J is TRBJ1-3; D not certain. There are 14 residues in the CDR3. V lost 4 bases and J lost 0, with 7 bases in between. The germline V gene has CDR1 MNHEY and CDR2 SVGAGI. The CDR3 DNA reads TGTGCCAGCAGTTCGTTCCGCTCTGGAAACACCATATATTTT. Residues: CASSSFRSGNTIYF.

This chain connects TRBV20-1 to TRBJ2-4; D is uncertain. The CDR3 totals 12 residues. V was cut by 3 bases and J by 9 bases, with 12 bases left in between. Germline V gene sequence: CDR1 DFQATT, CDR2 SNEGSKA (reference sequence). In DNA, the CDR3 is TGCAGTGCTAGTTTCCCGGGTTCCATTCAGTACTTC. This codes for CSASFPGSIQYF.

J is TRBJ1-1 and V is TRBV4-1; D remains ambiguous. The CDR3 is 12 amino acids. V lost 0 bases and J lost 10, with 9 bases in between. In germline, CDR1 is MGHRA, CDR2 YSYEKL. The CDR3 region is CASSQEPKGAFF. DNA for the CDR3: TGCGCCAGCAGCCAAGAGCCCAAGGGAGCTTTCTTT.

This clonotype came up a few times. CDR3 bases: TGTGCCAGCAGCCCGTTAGCCGTAGGAGAGACCCAGTACTTC. Translation gives CASSPLAVGETQYF. The chain carries TRBV7-2 and TRBJ2-5; D is ambiguous. Germline assignment: CDR1 SGHTA and CDR2 FQGNSA. The CDR3 is 14 amino acids. Trimming cost V 5 bases and J 4 bases, with 14 bases left between them.

This clonotype has a handful of counts. Here the CDR3 DNA reads TGTGCCAGCAGCTTAGCGACAGGGCTTGGTGAAAAACTGTTTTTT. Translating gives CASSLATGLGEKLFF. This chain links TRBV7-8 with TRBJ1-4, with 7 bases aligning to TRBD1. CDR1 SGHVS and CDR2 FQNEAQ come from the germline V gene. CDR3 length: 15 residues. After removal of 0 bases from V and 7 bases from J, the junction contained 5 bases not matched to a gene.

The chain is built from TRBV11-3 and TRBJ2-7; TRBD1 aligns across 9 bases. The CDR3 has 15 amino acids. V dropped 5 bases and J dropped 3; count of bases not matched to a gene: 8. Germline V gene data show CDR1 as SGHNT and CDR2 as YENEEA. The DNA for the CDR3 is TGTGCCAGCAGCGTCCAGGGGACAGGGAGCTACGAGCAGTACGTC. Protein: CASSVQGTGSYEQYV.

This clonotype turned up a few times. The chain has TRBV6-2 or TRBV6-3 and TRBJ2-1, with a weak D call TRBD2 (6 bases). The germline V gene encodes CDR1 MNHEY and CDR2 SVGEGT. The V end was cut by 1 base, the J end by 4 bases, with 8 bases between. This CDR3 has 14 amino acids. CDR3: CASSYYGGYNEQFF. The CDR3 DNA follows: TGTGCCAGCAGTTACTACGGGGGATACAATGAGCAGTTCTTC.

The rearrangement links TRBV4-3 to TRBJ2-1, with 9 bases lining up with TRBD2. Germline V lookup: CDR1 LGHNA, CDR2 YSLEER. The CDR3 loop spans 17 amino acids. The ends lost 0 bases at V and 8 bases at J; junction bases unmatched: 11. CDR3 amino acids: CASSQDHRTSDYDEQFF. The CDR3 bases are TGCGCCAGCAGCCAAGATCATCGGACTAGCGATTACGATGAGCAGTTCTTC.

V is TRBV19 and J is TRBJ2-5; D is unclear. V was trimmed by 3 bases and J by 2 bases, leaving 10 bases between them. The germline CDR1 and CDR2 sequences are LNHDA and SQIVND (reference sequence). The CDR3 runs to 14 residues. CDR3 DNA sequence: TGTGCCAGTAGTATTGGGCCCGGACAAGAGACCCAGTACTTC. Protein sequence: CASSIGPGQETQYF.

The chain recombines TRBV11-2 with TRBJ2-7, with 7 bases that match TRBD2. With V trimmed by 3 bases and J by 2 bases, 7 bases remained unmatched. Germline V CDR1 and CDR2: SGHAT, FQNNGV. CDR3 size: 15 residues. DNA of the CDR3: TGTGCCAGCAGCTTTTACGCGGGAGATACCTACGAGCAGTACTTC. Translated: CASSFYAGDTYEQYF.

The genes are TRBV4-1 and TRBJ1-1; D perhaps matches TRBD1 (5 bases). The CDR3 is 14 amino acids. Trimming pared 5 bases from V and 1 base from J, leaving 11 bases between. The germline V gene encodes CDR1 MGHRA and CDR2 YSYEKL. The CDR3 DNA is TGCGCCAGCAGCAAAATGGGACCGAACACTGAAGCTTTCTTT. Translation: CASSKMGPNTEAFF.

This clonotype was found many times. This chain connects TRBV12-3 or TRBV12-4 to TRBJ1-1; D might be TRBD1 (5 bases). This CDR3 is built from 13 residues. V shed 6 bases and J shed 1 base, with 9 bases lying between them. In DNA, the CDR3 is TGTGCCAGCAGCCCCACAGGGAACACTGAAGCTTTCTTT. Protein: CASSPTGNTEAFF.

This clonotype has only a few counts. The V and J genes are TRBV6-6 and TRBJ1-1, with 8 bases lining up with TRBD1. Germline V CDR1 and CDR2: MNHNY, SVGAGI (reference sequence). This CDR3 is 14 amino acids long. J gave up 8 bases and V 0 bases, and 5 bases lay outside the gene matches. The CDR3 spells CASSYSGQGGEAFF. The CDR3, as DNA: TGTGCCAGCAGTTACTCCGGACAGGGTGGGGAAGCTTTCTTT.

This clonotype turned up a few times. The chain joins TRBV19 to TRBJ2-3; the D is unclear. V lost 1 base to trimming and J lost 0 bases, with 11 bases between them. The CDR3 is made up of 16 amino acids. Germline CDR1 is LNHDA and CDR2 is SQIVND (reference sequence). In nucleotides, the CDR3 is TGTGCCAGTAGTATAGCACCCCAGCCGAGCACAGATACGCAGTATTTT. Its protein is CASSIAPQPSTDTQYF. The full variable domain, completed using reference TRBV19 and TRBJ2-3, is DGGITQSPKYLFRKEGQNVTLSCEQNLNHDAMYWYRQDPGQGLRLIYYSQIVNDFQKGDIAEGYSVSREKKESFPLTVTSAQKNPTAFYLCASSIAPQPSTDTQYFGPGTRLTVL.

The chain is built from TRBV7-6 and TRBJ2-7; tentatively, D is TRBD1 (5 bases). Germline CDR1 reads SGHVS; CDR2 reads FNYEAQ. The CDR3 has 11 residues. Between the trimmed V and J ends, which lost 3 bases and 6 bases, there was a span of 6 bases. CDR3 residues: CASSLGPEQYV. CDR3 nucleotide sequence: TGTGCCAGCAGCTTGGGGCCCGAGCAGTACGTC.

This CDR3 reads CASSRLGLAGFNTDTQYF. CDR3 nucleotides: TGTGCCAGCTCACGCTTGGGACTAGCGGGATTCAACACAGATACGCAGTATTTT. The chain combines TRBV18 with TRBJ2-3; the match to TRBD2 covers 13 bases. The CDR3 loop spans 18 amino acids. Germline CDR1 reads KGHSH; CDR2 reads LQKENI. The V and J ends lost 4 bases and 2 bases, in that order; junction bases with no gene match: 9. Full variable domain (missing parts from reference TRBV18 and TRBJ2-3): NAGVMQNPRHLVRRRGQEARLRCSPMKGHSHVYWYRQLPEEGLKFMVYLQKENIIDESGMPKERFSAEFPKEGPSILRIQQVVRGDSAAYFCASSRLGLAGFNTDTQYFGPGTRLTVL.

The J gene is TRBJ2-7, the V gene TRBV7-2; 7 nucleotides align to TRBD1. The CDR3 covers 15 residues. Germline V lookup: CDR1 SGHTA, CDR2 FQGNSA. V shed 1 base, J shed 3 bases, and the junction held 6 bases outside the gene matches. CDR3 in amino acids: CASSLDVNRGYEQYV. CDR3 DNA sequence: TGTGCCAGCAGCTTAGATGTTAACAGGGGCTACGAGCAGTACGTC.